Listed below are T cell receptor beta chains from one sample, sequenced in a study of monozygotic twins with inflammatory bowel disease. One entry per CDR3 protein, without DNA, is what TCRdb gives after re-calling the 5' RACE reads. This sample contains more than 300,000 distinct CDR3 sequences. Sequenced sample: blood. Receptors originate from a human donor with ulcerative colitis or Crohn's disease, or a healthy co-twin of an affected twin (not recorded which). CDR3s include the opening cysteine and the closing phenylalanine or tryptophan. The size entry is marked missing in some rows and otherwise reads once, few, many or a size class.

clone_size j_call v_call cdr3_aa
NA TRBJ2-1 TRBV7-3 CASSGRDRGNEQFF
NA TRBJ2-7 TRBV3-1 CASSRQGKNYEQYF
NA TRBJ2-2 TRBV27 CASTLAWENTGELFF
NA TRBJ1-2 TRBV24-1 CATSDLRQGRGSANYGYTF
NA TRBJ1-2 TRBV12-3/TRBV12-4 CASTSDRVYYGYTF
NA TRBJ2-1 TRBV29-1 CSVVRGPTYNEQFF
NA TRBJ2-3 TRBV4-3 CASSQDLSGSSTDTQYF
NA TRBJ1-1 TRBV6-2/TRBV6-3 CASNQAQDRSAFF
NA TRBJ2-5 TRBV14 CASSHRGTVLQETQYF
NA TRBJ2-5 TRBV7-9 CASSPIAGLQETQYF
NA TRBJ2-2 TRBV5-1 CASSLRTGGASGELFF
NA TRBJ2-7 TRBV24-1 CATSDGTGVSYEQYF
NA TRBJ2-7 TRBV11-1 CASSPSGSDYEQYF
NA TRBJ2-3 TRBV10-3 CAISELAGGLDTQYF
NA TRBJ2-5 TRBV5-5 CASSLDPQETQYF
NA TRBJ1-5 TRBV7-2 CASSLVRLGGDQPQHF
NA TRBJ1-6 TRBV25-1 CASLPDRDNSPLHF
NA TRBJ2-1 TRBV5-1 CASSFGAGTVFNNEQFF
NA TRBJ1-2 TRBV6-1 CASSPLVIWIYGYTF
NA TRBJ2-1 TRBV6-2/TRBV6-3 CASTELGGGPYNEQFF
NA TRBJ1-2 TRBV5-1 CASNGGQYNYGYTF
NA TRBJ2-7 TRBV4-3 CASSQDVAGRSYEQYF
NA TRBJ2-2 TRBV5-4 CASSPVNTRSGELFF
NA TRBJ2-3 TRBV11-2 CASSFPHRGARTDTQYF
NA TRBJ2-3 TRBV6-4 CASSVNSGGLDTQYF
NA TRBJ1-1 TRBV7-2 CASSSPVGMNTEAFF
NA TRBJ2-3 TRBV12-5 CASGSGGSRADTQYF
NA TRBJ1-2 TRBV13 CASSSDPTDLYGYTF
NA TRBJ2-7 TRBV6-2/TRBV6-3 CASSASGHPSTYEQYF
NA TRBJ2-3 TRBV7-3 CASSPMGGDTDTQYF
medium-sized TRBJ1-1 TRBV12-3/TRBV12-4 CASSSFPMGNTEAFF
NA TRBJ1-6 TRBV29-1 CSARTGLNSPLHF
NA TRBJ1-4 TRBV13 CASSPDRDNEKLFF
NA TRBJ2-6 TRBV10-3 CAIRTSSGANVLTF
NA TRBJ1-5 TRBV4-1 CASSQDGGEDQPQHF
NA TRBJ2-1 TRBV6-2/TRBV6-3 CASSYGSVRGNEQFF
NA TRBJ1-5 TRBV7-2 CASSPQTGSQQPQHF
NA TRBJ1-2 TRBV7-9 CASSPRTGGFGYTF
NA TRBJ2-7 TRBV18 CASSPPVRGPTTPDEQYF
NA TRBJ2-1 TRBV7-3 CASSFLAGQANEQFF
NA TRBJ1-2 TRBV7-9 CASSPRQGGSGGYTF
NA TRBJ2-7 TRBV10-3 CAISDGSVHEQYF
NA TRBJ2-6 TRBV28 CASSFLFRGANVLTF
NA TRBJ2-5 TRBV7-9 CASSPRWEETQYF
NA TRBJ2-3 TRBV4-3 CASSQDGVGLPSTDTQYF
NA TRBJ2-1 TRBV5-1 CASSSGLAVYHEQFF
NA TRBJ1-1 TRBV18 CASSPRRQGAMNTEAFF
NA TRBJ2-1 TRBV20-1 CSAITSGAYNEQFF
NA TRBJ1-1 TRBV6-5 CASSYDLKTEAFF
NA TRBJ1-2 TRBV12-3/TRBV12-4 CASTWTVMSRGYTF
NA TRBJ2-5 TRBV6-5 CASSRPPGKTQYF
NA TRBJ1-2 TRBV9 CASSVPGNNYGYTF
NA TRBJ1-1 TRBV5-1 CASSPGTGDTMNTEAFF